This T cell receptor (beta chain) was found in a study of T cell repertoires and HLA-DP antigens. Study-wide findings and caveats: No separate analysis of naive versus memory CD4+ cells was done.

Germline V lookup: CDR1 SNHLY, CDR2 FYNNEI. Trimming pared 4 bases from V and 0 bases from J, leaving 7 bases between. The CDR3 spans 15 residues. After 15 days' expansion, CD4+ cells were restimulated roughly 24 h with HeLa expressing allogeneic DPB1. Cells were stimulated with HeLa cells transduced with HLA-DPA1/DPB1, HLA-DM, invariant chain and CD80. Sequenced by immunoSEQ multiplex PCR; TCRdb stores in-frame clones only, minus some. The sample lists just over 2,000 clones; under 80% were seen once. The source material was CD137- CD4+ T cells from cultured PBMCs. The chain uses TRBV2 and TRBJ2-6; D gene uncertain. This clonotype originated in a man aged 50-60 years in good health and CMV-seronegative. DNA for the CDR3: TGTGCCAGCAGTGCCGTCCGCTCTGGGGCCAACGTCCTGACTTTC. This codes for CASSAVRSGANVLTF.